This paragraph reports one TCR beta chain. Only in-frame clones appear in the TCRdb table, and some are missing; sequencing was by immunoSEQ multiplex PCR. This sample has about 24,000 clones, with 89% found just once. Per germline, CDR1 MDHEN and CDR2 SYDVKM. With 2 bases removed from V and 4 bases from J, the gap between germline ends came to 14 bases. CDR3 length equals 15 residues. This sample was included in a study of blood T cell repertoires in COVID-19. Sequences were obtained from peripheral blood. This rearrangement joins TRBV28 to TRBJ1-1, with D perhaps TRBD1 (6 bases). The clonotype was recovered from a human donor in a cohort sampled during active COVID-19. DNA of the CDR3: TGTGCCAGCAGTTTAAATAACAGGGTTGGCACTGAAGCTTTCTTT. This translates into CASSLNNRVGTEAFF.